This T cell receptor beta chain was captured in a study of T cell changes during pregnancy in multiple sclerosis. Data came from immunoSEQ multiplex PCR; TCRdb stores just in-frame clones and leaves some out. The table shows about 76,000 clones, with 93% occurring only once. Germline CDR1 is MGHRA and CDR2 is YSYEKL. Trimming stripped 2 bases from V and 6 bases from J, with 7 bases between. This CDR3 has 12 amino acids. J is TRBJ1-1 and V is TRBV4-1; D might be TRBD1 (5 bases). The source of this sequence is a female donor with multiple sclerosis, enrolled in a pregnancy study. The sequences come from peripheral blood, collected in the second trimester of pregnancy. The DNA of the CDR3 is TGCGCCAGCAGCCAACGGGGGTCTGAAGCTTTCTTT. Its translation is CASSQRGSEAFF.